This T cell receptor beta chain was identified in a study of T-cell memory formation after mild COVID-19. With respect to this clonotype: Its antigen remains unidentified.

CDR1 is KGHSH and CDR2 is LQKENI in the germline V gene. This CDR3 contains 14 residues. Trimming took off 6 bases at V and 1 base at J, with 12 bases between the two ends. Study results and limitations: Second-wave clones peaking on day 37 lacked confirmed SARS-CoV-2 specificity.

TCRdb re-called the 5' RACE reads through MiXCR, storing one row per CDR3 protein. The table shows around 440,000 distinct CDR3 sequences, with 18% occurring only once. The clonotype originates from an adult woman who had mild COVID-19 (a few samples of this study predate the infection). Cell type and time point are not known. Sequencing was done on a sample of PBMCs or a T cell subset sorted from them (not recorded which). The chain is built from TRBV18 and TRBJ2-5; D not resolved. The chain's CDR3 is CASSPTSAQETQYF. CDR3 nucleotides: TGTGCCAGCTCCCCGACATCGGCCCAAGAGACCCAGTACTTC.